A single sample is the source of the 19 T cell receptor beta chains below, sequenced in a study of post-analysis software for immune sequencing data (dated by TCRdb to about 2015). Findings and caveats that apply to the study as a whole: Several TRBV segments, including TRBV5-6, TRBV5-1 and TRBV20-1, were significantly more frequent in patients than controls.

No antigen is known for these receptors. The receptor library was made with PCR. Sequencing relied on an Illumina HiSeq 2500. To reduce PCR and sequencing biases, unique molecular identifiers were built into the TCR beta cDNA libraries. Using fastp at Q25 and MiXCR, TCRdb reprocessed the public reads and kept productive beta chains. Rows with a matching CDR3 protein are joined into one entry that keeps the most common DNA and genes. Across this sample there are fewer than 850,000 distinct CDR3 sequences, with 35% to 55% seen only once. The top ten hold 4.9% of the sample. Sequenced input: blood. These receptor sequences come from a girl under 18 with multiple sclerosis.

This clonotype was counted only a few times. This chain joins TRBV27 and TRBJ1-2; TRBD1 matches 8 bases. V was pared by 4 bases and J by 5 bases, with 6 bases of the junction left unmatched. The germline CDR1 and CDR2 sequences are MNHEY and SMNVEV (reference sequence). The CDR3 has 14 amino acids. The CDR3 sequence: CASSSRTGFYGYTF. The CDR3 DNA reads as TGTGCCAGCAGTTCCAGGACAGGGTTTTATGGCTACACCTTC.

The rearrangement joins TRBV12-3 or TRBV12-4 to TRBJ2-5; TRBD2 might be the D (6 bases). Trimming took off 2 bases at V and 5 bases at J, with 18 bases between the two ends. The CDR3 loop spans 16 amino acids. The CDR3 loop is CASSLKPGSEGETQYF. The CDR3 DNA follows: TGTGCCAGCAGTTTAAAGCCGGGGTCGGAGGGGGAGACCCAGTACTTC.

This clonotype appeared a few times. This chain links TRBV12-3 or TRBV12-4 with TRBJ1-2; D is perhaps TRBD1 (6 bases). The length of the CDR3 is 13 residues. The V and J ends lost 6 bases and 8 bases respectively, with 16 bases between them. This CDR3 is CASSPGQSIGYTF. CDR3 sequence (DNA): TGTGCCAGCAGCCCCGGACAGAGTATAGGCTACACCTTC.

This chain joins TRBV7-9 and TRBJ2-7; D ambiguous. The CDR3 spans 14 residues. Trimming left V 6 bases short and J 2 bases short, with 14 bases between. Per germline, CDR1 SEHNR and CDR2 FQNEAQ (reference sequence). The CDR3 sequence is CASSLSELAYEQYF. The CDR3 region has the DNA TGTGCCAGCAGTCTATCGGAGCTTGCCTACGAGCAGTACTTC.

This clonotype was detected only a few times. The rearrangement uses TRBV12-3 or TRBV12-4 and TRBJ2-1, with 13 bases lining up with TRBD2. J was trimmed by 1 base and V by 6 bases; bases with no gene match: 9. The CDR3 covers 18 residues. Written as DNA, the CDR3 is TGTGCCAGCAGCATCACTAGCGGGAGGGCCTTATCCTACAATGAGCAGTTCTTC. Amino acid sequence: CASSITSGRALSYNEQFF.

J is TRBJ1-2 and V is TRBV18, with 10 bases fitting TRBD1. After removal of 2 bases from V and 6 bases from J, the junction contained 3 bases not matched to a gene. This CDR3 region has 14 residues. Germline V gene sequence: CDR1 KGHSH, CDR2 LQKENI. The CDR3 DNA is TGTGCCAGCTCACCATCGGGACAGGGGAATGGCTACACCTTC. This translates into CASSPSGQGNGYTF. Filled out from reference TRBV18 and TRBJ1-2, the complete variable domain reads NAGVMQNPRHLVRRRGQEARLRCSPMKGHSHVYWYRQLPEEGLKFMVYLQKENIIDESGMPKERFSAEFPKEGPSILRIQQVVRGDSAAYFCASSPSGQGNGYTFGSGTRLTVV.

The chain recombines TRBV10-3 with TRBJ2-1; D may correspond to TRBD1 or TRBD2 (7 bases each). CDR3 length: 14 residues. Germline CDR1 reads ENHRY; CDR2 reads SYGVKD. V dropped 10 bases and J dropped 5 bases, with 18 bases sitting between them. The CDR3: CATTGASGHNEQFF. CDR3 nucleotide sequence: TGTGCCACTACAGGGGCTAGCGGACACAATGAGCAGTTCTTC.

Only a few counts were recorded for this clonotype. This chain links TRBV4-3 with TRBJ1-1; TRBD1 matches at 7 bases. After removal of 3 bases from V and 0 bases from J, the junction contained 4 bases not matched to a gene. Germline lookup yields CDR1 LGHNA and CDR2 YSLEER. CDR3 length equals 15 residues. CDR3 sequence reads: CASSQSGQMNTEAFF. For the CDR3, the DNA is TGCGCCAGCAGCCAGTCGGGACAGATGAACACTGAAGCTTTCTTT.

The rearrangement uses TRBV6-5 and TRBJ1-3, with no clear D. The CDR3 runs 14 residues. V lost 3 bases, J lost 4 bases, and 10 bases lay in between. CDR1 and CDR2 (germline): MNHEY, SVGAGI. The DNA for the CDR3 is TGTGCCAGCAGTTATGAACAGTTCGGAAACACCATATATTTT. Translating it yields CASSYEQFGNTIYF.

Here the CDR3 reads CASSSEGRSSYNEQFF. As DNA, the CDR3 is TGTGCCAGCAGTTCCGAGGGGAGGAGCTCCTACAATGAGCAGTTCTTC. The chain combines TRBV6-5 with TRBJ2-1; possibly TRBD2 for D (6 bases). Germline V gene sequence: CDR1 MNHEY, CDR2 SVGAGI. The CDR3 loop spans 16 amino acids. Trimming cost V 4 bases and J 0 bases, with 13 bases left between them.

V and J are TRBV20-1 and TRBJ2-1, with TRBD2 identical over 13 bases. The CDR3 consists of 17 residues. From germline, CDR1 is DFQATT and CDR2 SNEGSKA (reference sequence). The V segment lost 0 bases and the J segment 3 bases; nucleotides outside the gene matches: 5. The CDR3 nucleotides read TGCAGTGCTAGAGATTCCGGGACTAGCGGGAACTACAATGAGCAGTTCTTC. This sequence encodes CSARDSGTSGNYNEQFF.

This clonotype was seen a handful of times. The rearrangement uses TRBV10-3 and TRBJ2-7; D not resolved. Germline values: CDR1 ENHRY, CDR2 SYGVKD. V was trimmed by 6 bases and J by 1 base, leaving 13 bases between them. The CDR3 covers 14 residues. CDR3 sequence: CAIRDPASSYEQYF. The DNA for the CDR3 is TGTGCCATCAGGGACCCGGCTTCATCCTACGAGCAGTACTTC.

The chain recombines TRBV9 with TRBJ2-1; D unclear. The germline CDR1 and CDR2 sequences are SGDLS and YYNGEE. The CDR3 has 14 residues. The V gene lost 1 base and the J gene lost 4 bases, with 9 bases spanning the gap. CDR3 sequence (DNA): TGTGCCAGCAGCGTAAAGGACCAATACAATGAGCAGTTCTTC. It is translated as CASSVKDQYNEQFF.

This chain uses TRBV4-1 with TRBJ2-7; D is uncertain. Trimming pared 0 bases from V and 2 bases from J, leaving 11 bases between. CDR1 and CDR2 from the germline V gene are MGHRA and YSYEKL. This CDR3 spans 15 amino acids. The CDR3: CASSQDPEVTYEQYF. As DNA, the CDR3 is TGCGCCAGCAGCCAAGATCCAGAAGTAACCTACGAGCAGTACTTC.

The rearrangement joins TRBV12-3 or TRBV12-4 to TRBJ2-7; a weak D match, TRBD1 (5 bases). This CDR3 region has 12 residues. V dropped 5 bases and J dropped 7 bases, with 12 bases sitting between them. The CDR3 nucleotides read TGTGCCAGCAGTGGGGCTCTTTGGGAGCAGTACTTC. This codes for CASSGALWEQYF.

The V call is TRBV6-2 or TRBV6-3, the J call TRBJ2-1; D is undetermined. The CDR3 extends over 11 amino acids. The V gene's germline CDR1 is MNHEY and CDR2 SVGEGT. V was pared by 6 bases and J by 8 bases, with 8 bases between. The CDR3 here is CASSQLYEQFF. CDR3 bases: TGTGCCAGCAGCCAATTATATGAGCAGTTCTTC.

The V call is TRBV29-1, the J call TRBJ2-1; TRBD2 matches 9 bases. V trimming: 2 bases; J trimming: 8 bases; junction bases outside the gene matches: 4. The length of the CDR3 is 13 residues. Per the germline V gene, CDR1 is SQVTM and CDR2 is ANQGSEA. The CDR3 loop reads CSVESGRNDEQFF. CDR3 nucleotides: TGCAGCGTTGAAAGCGGGAGGAACGATGAGCAGTTCTTC.

This clonotype appeared once. The CDR3 DNA sequence: TGCAGTGCTAGCCCTGACAGGTCCAGCAATCAGCCCCAGCATTTT. This sequence encodes CSASPDRSSNQPQHF. This sequence joins TRBV20-1 and TRBJ1-5; D may be TRBD1 (6 bases). The V gene's germline CDR1 is DFQATT and CDR2 SNEGSKA (reference sequence). V was shortened by 3 bases and J by 1 base, with 13 bases between the two germline ends. The CDR3 is 15 amino acids.

The J gene is TRBJ2-3, the V gene TRBV14, with D tentatively TRBD1 (6 bases). The V gene lost 4 bases and the J gene lost 2 bases, with 10 bases spanning the gap. Germline V gene sequence: CDR1 SGHDN, CDR2 FVKESK. This CDR3 has 14 amino acids. DNA of the CDR3: TGTGCCAGCAGCCTCCGACAGGTCACAGATACGCAGTATTTT. Protein: CASSLRQVTDTQYF.